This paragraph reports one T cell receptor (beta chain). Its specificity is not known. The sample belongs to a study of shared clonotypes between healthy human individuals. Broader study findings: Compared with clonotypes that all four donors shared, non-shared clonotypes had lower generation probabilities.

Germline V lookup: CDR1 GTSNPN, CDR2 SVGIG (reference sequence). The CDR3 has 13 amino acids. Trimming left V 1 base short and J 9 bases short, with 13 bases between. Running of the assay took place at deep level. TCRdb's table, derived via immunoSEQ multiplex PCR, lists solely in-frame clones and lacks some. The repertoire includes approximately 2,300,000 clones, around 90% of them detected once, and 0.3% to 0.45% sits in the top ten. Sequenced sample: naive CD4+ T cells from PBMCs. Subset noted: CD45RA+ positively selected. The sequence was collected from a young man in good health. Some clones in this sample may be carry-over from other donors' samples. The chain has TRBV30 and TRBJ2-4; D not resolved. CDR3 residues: CAWSGYQLGIQYF. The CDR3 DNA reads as TGTGCCTGGAGTGGATACCAGCTAGGCATTCAGTACTTC.